This T cell receptor (beta chain) was profiled in a study of cytomegalovirus exposure and HLA in healthy donors. Overall study results and limits: A classifier reportedly called cytomegalovirus status with high sensitivity and specificity.

For this clone: Its antigen is not known.

Trimming pared 6 bases from V and 7 bases from J, leaving 15 bases between. The CDR3 totals 13 residues. Per germline, CDR1 SNHLY and CDR2 FYNNEI. Sequencing was performed with immunoSEQ multiplex PCR; in TCRdb, only in-frame clones are kept and a portion is missing. The sample gives over 200,000 clones, roughly 84% of which show up once; 2% is in the top ten. The sequence was collected from a woman between 18 and 30 years old in good health and CMV-seropositive. The sequenced material came from PBMCs. This rearrangement joins TRBV2 to TRBJ2-5, with D maybe TRBD2 (5 bases). Written as DNA, the CDR3 is TGTGCCAGCAGCCAAATCGGGGATTGGACCCAGTACTTC. This codes for CASSQIGDWTQYF.